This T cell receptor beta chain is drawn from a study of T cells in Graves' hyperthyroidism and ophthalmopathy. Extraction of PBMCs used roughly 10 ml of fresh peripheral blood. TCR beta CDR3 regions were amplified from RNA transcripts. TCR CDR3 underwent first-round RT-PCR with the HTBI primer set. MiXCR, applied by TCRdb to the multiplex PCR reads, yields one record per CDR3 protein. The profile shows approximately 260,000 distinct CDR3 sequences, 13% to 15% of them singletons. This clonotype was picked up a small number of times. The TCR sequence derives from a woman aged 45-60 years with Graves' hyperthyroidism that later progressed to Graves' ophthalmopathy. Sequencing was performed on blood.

This chain's CDR3 is CASKNPVGSGSNYGYTF. Here the CDR3 DNA reads TGTGCCAGTAAAAATCCCGTCGGCAGCGGGAGTAACTATGGCTACACCTTC. This rearrangement joins TRBV19 to TRBJ1-2, with D uncertain. V was trimmed by 7 bases and J by 1 base, leaving 22 bases between them. Germline lookup yields CDR1 LNHDA and CDR2 SQIVND (reference sequence). The CDR3 has 17 residues.